One sample yielded the 30 T cell receptor beta chains listed below, sequenced in a study of cytomegalovirus exposure and HLA in healthy donors (dated by TCRdb to about 2017). The library was prepared using the immunoSEQ multiplex PCR assay. For the multiplex PCR, a mixture combining 60 forward primers for TCR Vbeta segments and 13 reverse primers for TCR Jbeta segments was used. TCRdb's version of the immuneACCESS table is confined to in-frame rearrangements and falls short of the full clone set. An unresolved V gene accounts for under half of the shortfall where checked; the remainder is of unknown origin. The sample records about 140,000 clones, roughly three quarters of which are singletons. The ten largest clones take up 4.5% to 5% of the sample. The sample comprised PBMCs. The receptor source for this set is a woman in her fifties or sixties in good health and CMV-seronegative.

V gene TRBV18 combines with J gene TRBJ2-5; D is unresolved. Germline CDR1 and CDR2: KGHSH and LQKENI. Trimming left V 6 bases short and J 5 bases short, with 10 bases between. This CDR3 contains 12 residues. CDR3 residues: CASSSSEETQYF. The DNA of the CDR3 is TGTGCCAGCTCCTCCTCCGAGGAGACCCAGTACTTC.

V gene TRBV6-6 combines with J gene TRBJ1-2, with a tentative D call TRBD1 (5 bases). The CDR3 sequence is 13 residues long. V was pared by 6 bases and J by 4 bases, with 12 bases between. Germline CDR1 and CDR2: MNHNY and SVGAGI (reference sequence). CDR3 loop: CASSRQPFYGYTF. The DNA for the CDR3 is TGTGCCAGCAGCCGACAGCCCTTCTATGGCTACACCTTC.

The chain carries TRBV19 and TRBJ1-2, with D maybe TRBD1 (5 bases). Trimming left V 7 bases short and J 2 bases short, with 17 bases between. CDR1 is LNHDA and CDR2 is SQIVND in the germline V gene (reference sequence). This CDR3 is built from 15 residues. CDR3 loop: CASTTGRERNYGYTF. CDR3 sequence (DNA): TGTGCCAGTACCACGGGCAGGGAACGGAACTATGGCTACACCTTC.

The chain recombines TRBV7-9 with TRBJ2-3, with D unclear. The CDR3 length is 19 residues. The germline V gene encodes CDR1 SEHNR and CDR2 FQNEAQ (reference sequence). V dropped 5 bases and J dropped 1 base, with 25 bases sitting between them. The DNA of the CDR3 is TGTGCCAGCAGCCCTATAAGGTCCGGGTCGAACGCCGGCACAGATACGCAGTATTTT. This translates into CASSPIRSGSNAGTDTQYF.

The chain carries TRBV9 and TRBJ2-7; possibly TRBD2 for D (5 bases). CDR1 is SGDLS, CDR2 YYNGEE, per germline. Deletions cut 4 bases from V and 2 bases from J, with 13 bases between. This CDR3 region has 14 residues. The DNA of the CDR3 is TGTGCCAGCAGCCCTCGGGCCGGGGCCTACGAGCAGTACTTC. Amino acids: CASSPRAGAYEQYF.

V and J are TRBV12-2 and TRBJ2-2; the D call of TRBD2 is as the table states it, not checked on the DNA. TRBV12-2 is flagged as a pseudogene. The length of the CDR3 is 17 residues. DNA of the CDR3: TGTGCAAGTCGCTTAGACGGCGGGGGGGCAGACACCGGGGAGCTGTTTTTT. It codes for CASRLDGGGADTGELFF.

The chain combines TRBV19 with TRBJ2-7; a weak D match, TRBD2 (5 bases). V lost 4 bases and J 3 bases, leaving 16 bases between the germline ends. Germline values: CDR1 LNHDA, CDR2 SQIVND (reference sequence). CDR3 size: 15 residues. The CDR3, as DNA: TGTGCCAGTAGTAGTCGCGGGCGAGCCTTCTACGAGCAGTACTTC. As protein: CASSSRGRAFYEQYF.

This chain uses TRBV19 with TRBJ2-5; perhaps TRBD1 as D (6 bases). The CDR3 has 13 amino acids. Trimming removed 10 bases from V and 5 bases from J, with 17 bases in between. Per the germline V gene, CDR1 is LNHDA and CDR2 is SQIVND (reference sequence). Here the CDR3 DNA reads TGTGCCACCGCATGGGGGCCAGGCGAGACCCAGTACTTC. This sequence encodes CATAWGPGETQYF.

This clone was seen a few times. The chain combines TRBV10-2 with TRBJ1-4; D not resolved. The germline V and J ends were trimmed by 6 bases and 0 bases, with 8 bases remaining between them. This CDR3 region has 14 residues. Germline V gene data show CDR1 as WSHSY and CDR2 as SAAADI. Here the CDR3 reads CASRARSTNEKLFF. As DNA, the CDR3 is TGCGCCAGCAGGGCCAGATCAACTAATGAAAAACTGTTTTTT.

The J gene is TRBJ2-1, the V gene TRBV11-3, with D hard to call. The length of the CDR3 is 12 residues. V lost 0 bases, J lost 8 bases, and 5 bases lay in between. Germline-derived CDR1 and CDR2 are SGHNT and YENEEA. CDR3 protein: CASSLDGDEQFF. DNA for the CDR3: TGTGCCAGCAGCTTAGACGGTGATGAGCAGTTCTTC.

The chain is built from TRBV10-3 and TRBJ1-4; D remains unclear. V was clipped by 0 bases and J by 4 bases, with 9 bases between them. The CDR3 is made up of 15 amino acids. Germline lookup yields CDR1 ENHRY and CDR2 SYGVKD. The CDR3, as DNA: TGTGCCATCAGTGAGTCGAGGGTTTTTAATGAAAAACTGTTTTTT. This encodes CAISESRVFNEKLFF.

Here the CDR3 DNA reads TGTGCCAGCAGTGAGGGCCTAGCGGAGACAGATACGCAGTATTTT. This translates into CASSEGLAETDTQYF. V and J are TRBV2 and TRBJ2-3; 7 nucleotides line up with TRBD2. CDR3 length: 15 residues. Germline V CDR1 and CDR2: SNHLY, FYNNEI. J gave up 3 bases and V 3 bases, and 6 bases lay outside the gene matches.

CDR3 DNA sequence: TGTGCCAGCAGCCCTAGGGTCAGGGCCCAAGAGACCCAGTACTTC. Its translation is CASSPRVRAQETQYF. The chain recombines TRBV7-6 with TRBJ2-5; weak D call: TRBD1 (5 bases). The CDR3 extends over 15 amino acids. V lost 5 bases and J lost 1, with 14 bases in between. Germline values: CDR1 SGHVS, CDR2 FNYEAQ.

This clone has only a few counts. CDR3 amino acids: CASSLKVRGLDTQYF. As DNA, the CDR3 is TGTGCCAGCAGCTTAAAGGTCAGGGGGCTGGATACGCAGTATTTT. The chain combines TRBV7-9 with TRBJ2-3; 8 bases are shared with TRBD1. This CDR3 has 15 amino acids. Germline assignment: CDR1 SEHNR and CDR2 FQNEAQ (reference sequence). V lost 2 bases to trimming and J lost 6 bases; unmatched junction nucleotides: 7.

Of note for this clone: Different DNA sequences within this sample yield the same CDR3. The chain links TRBV5-1 to TRBJ1-4; the match to TRBD1 covers 9 bases. V lost 3 bases and J lost 4; bases outside the gene matches: 1. CDR1 and CDR2 (germline): SGHRS, YFSETQ. This CDR3 is 14 amino acids long. CDR3 amino acids: CASSSGQGNEKLFF. DNA of the CDR3: TGCGCCAGCAGCTCGGGACAGGGTAATGAAAAACTGTTTTTT.

V gene TRBV5-1 combines with J gene TRBJ2-2, with TRBD1 matching over 7 bases. The CDR3 is 16 amino acids. The V gene's germline CDR1 is SGHRS and CDR2 YFSETQ. The V segment lost 4 bases and the J segment 1 base; nucleotides outside the gene matches: 7. CDR3 sequence reads: CASSLGTAQNTGELFF. The CDR3 bases are TGCGCCAGCAGCCTAGGGACAGCTCAGAACACCGGGGAGCTGTTTTTT.

The rearrangement uses TRBV7-9 and TRBJ2-5; D is perhaps TRBD2 (5 bases). The length of the CDR3 is 11 residues. Between the trimmed V and J ends, which lost 4 bases and 9 bases, there was a span of 9 bases. Germline assignment: CDR1 SEHNR and CDR2 FQNEAQ (reference sequence). CDR3 in DNA: TGTGCCAGCAGCTCCCCCGGGGCCCAGTACTTC. It translates to CASSSPGAQYF.

The chain recombines TRBV7-9 with TRBJ1-2, with D possibly TRBD1 on 5 matching bases. Germline values: CDR1 SEHNR, CDR2 FQNEAQ (reference sequence). V was clipped by 7 bases and J by 5 bases, with 23 bases between them. This CDR3 has 16 amino acids. The CDR3 sequence is CASTRYADDSTYGYTF. DNA for the CDR3: TGTGCCAGCACCAGGTACGCTGACGACAGTACTTATGGCTACACCTTC.

V is TRBV6-1 and J is TRBJ2-2; maybe TRBD1 (6 bases). Trimming removed 3 bases from V and 6 bases from J, with 8 bases in between. CDR1 MNHNS and CDR2 SASEGT come from the germline V gene. The CDR3 has 13 amino acids. CDR3 nucleotide sequence: TGTGCCAGCAGTGACCCAGGGGCCGGGGAGCTGTTTTTT. Amino acid sequence: CASSDPGAGELFF.

The chain joins TRBV15 to TRBJ2-1; 8 bases agree with TRBD2. Germline assignment: CDR1 LNHNV and CDR2 YYDKDF (reference sequence). The J segment lost 6 bases and the V segment lost 1 base, leaving 8 bases of the junction unmatched. The CDR3 sequence is 16 residues long. For the CDR3, the DNA is TGTGCCACCAGCAGAGTCGGGAGGGGGTTAAGCAATGAGCAGTTCTTC. Translating gives CATSRVGRGLSNEQFF.

The genes are TRBV29-1 and TRBJ1-2; the D gene is possibly TRBD1 (5 bases). The V end lost 7 bases, the J end lost 4 bases, and 16 bases lay between the germline ends. Looked up from germline, CDR1 is SQVTM and CDR2 is ANQGSEA. The CDR3 is 13 residues long. CDR3 residues: CSGGEGLPYGYTF. As DNA, the CDR3 is TGCAGCGGTGGGGAGGGGCTTCCCTATGGCTACACCTTC.

This chain joins TRBV5-1 and TRBJ2-3; 9 bases line up with TRBD1. Germline-derived CDR1 and CDR2 are SGHRS and YFSETQ. CDR3 length equals 17 residues. The trim removed 4 bases at V and 5 bases at J, leaving 14 bases unmatched. As DNA, the CDR3 is TGCGCCAGCAGCCCACACAGGGGGCGAGGGTCCGAAGATACGCAGTATTTT. It translates to CASSPHRGRGSEDTQYF.

This chain links TRBV11-2 with TRBJ1-5; D might be TRBD1 (6 bases). There are 14 residues in the CDR3. Trimming took 5 bases from V and 2 from J, leaving 10 bases between them. Germline loops: CDR1 SGHAT, CDR2 FQNNGV. The CDR3 spells CASSHNRGNQPQHF. In nucleotides, the CDR3 is TGTGCCAGCAGCCACAACAGGGGCAATCAGCCCCAGCATTTT.

This clone was seen only once. The chain recombines TRBV6-6 with TRBJ2-1, with 9 bases aligning to TRBD1. This CDR3 is 14 amino acids long. Germline CDR1 reads MNHNY; CDR2 reads SVGAGI (reference sequence). Trimming removed 1 base from V and 8 bases from J; junction bases left unmatched: 3. The CDR3 spells CASSYLTGGDEQFF. The CDR3, as DNA: TGTGCCAGCAGTTACTTGACAGGGGGTGATGAGCAGTTCTTC.

The J gene is TRBJ1-2, the V gene TRBV6-5; the match to TRBD1 covers 9 bases. V shed 2 bases and J 4 bases; nucleotides not matched to a gene: 5. The CDR3 extends over 15 amino acids. From germline, CDR1 is MNHEY and CDR2 SVGAGI. CDR3 DNA sequence: TGTGCCAGCAGTTACAGCGACAGGGGGGTCTATGGCTACACCTTC. Its translation is CASSYSDRGVYGYTF.

This clone was seen a few times. CDR3 DNA sequence: TGTGCCAGCAGACCGACTAGCGGAGGAGGAGAGACCCAGTACTTC. It specifies CASRPTSGGGETQYF. V and J are TRBV7-9 and TRBJ2-5; 9 bases map to TRBD2. Germline CDR1 SEHNR, CDR2 FQNEAQ (reference sequence). The CDR3 extends over 15 amino acids. J lost 4 bases, V lost 6 bases, and 9 bases had no gene match. The entire variable domain, with the rest obtained from reference TRBV7-9 and TRBJ2-5, is as follows: DTGVSQNPRHKITKRGQNVTFRCDPISEHNRLYWYRQTLGQGPEFLTYFQNEAQLEKSRLLSDRFSAERPKGSFSTLEIQRTEQGDSAMYLCASRPTSGGGETQYFGPGTRLLVL.

The gene calls are TRBV7-5 and TRBJ2-7; the table gives TRBD1 as D, unverified against the DNA. TRBV7-5 is a pseudogene locus. The CDR3 is made up of 14 amino acids. The CDR3 DNA reads as TGTGCCAGAAGCTTAGCCAGGTTGAGCTACGAGCAGTACTTC. It encodes CARSLARLSYEQYF.

This clone was detected once. V is TRBV19 and J is TRBJ2-2; TRBD2 matches 12 bases. The V gene end was trimmed by 10 bases and the J gene end by 0 bases; junction bases not matched to a gene: 6. CDR1 and CDR2 from the germline V gene are LNHDA and SQIVND (reference sequence). The CDR3 is made up of 16 amino acids. In DNA form, the CDR3 reads TGTGCCACTTCGACTAGCGGGGGAGCGAACACCGGGGAGCTGTTTTTT. This gives the protein CATSTSGGANTGELFF.

The V and J genes are TRBV27 and TRBJ2-2; D is possibly TRBD2 (6 bases). CDR1 MNHEY and CDR2 SMNVEV come from the germline V gene (reference sequence). V was trimmed by 0 bases and J by 1 base, leaving 12 bases between them. The CDR3 has 17 amino acids. The CDR3 sequence is CASSLSIAGWNTGELFF. Written as DNA, the CDR3 is TGTGCCAGCAGTTTATCTATCGCGGGGTGGAACACCGGGGAGCTGTTTTTT.

The genes are TRBV2 and TRBJ1-2; perhaps TRBD1 as D (5 bases). V was cut by 7 bases and J by 0 bases, with 18 bases left in between. Looked up from germline, CDR1 is SNHLY and CDR2 is FYNNEI. CDR3 length: 16 amino acids. DNA of the CDR3: TGTGCCAGCATGTCCAGGGCCCCCTCTACTAACTATGGCTACACCTTC. This gives the protein CASMSRAPSTNYGYTF. Variable domain in full (rest from reference TRBV2 and TRBJ1-2): EPEVTQTPSHQVTQMGQEVILRCVPISNHLYFYWYRQILGQKVEFLVSFYNNEISEKSEIFDDQFSVERPDGSNFTLKIRSTKLEDSAMYFCASMSRAPSTNYGYTFGSGTRLTVV.